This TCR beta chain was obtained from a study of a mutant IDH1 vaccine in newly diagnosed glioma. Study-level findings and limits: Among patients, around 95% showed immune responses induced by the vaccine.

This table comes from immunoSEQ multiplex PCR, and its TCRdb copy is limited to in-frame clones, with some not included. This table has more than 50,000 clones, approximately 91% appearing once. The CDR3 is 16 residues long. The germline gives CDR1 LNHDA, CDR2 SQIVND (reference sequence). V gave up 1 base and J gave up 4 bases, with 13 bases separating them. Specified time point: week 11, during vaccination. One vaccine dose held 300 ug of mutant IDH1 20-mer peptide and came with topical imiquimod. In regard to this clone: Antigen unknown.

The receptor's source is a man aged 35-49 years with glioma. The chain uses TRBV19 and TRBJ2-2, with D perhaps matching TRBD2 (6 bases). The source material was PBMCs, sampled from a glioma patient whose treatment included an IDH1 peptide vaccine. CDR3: CASSIVRGRGTGELFF. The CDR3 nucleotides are TGTGCCAGTAGTATAGTTCGGGGGAGAGGCACCGGGGAGCTGTTTTTT.